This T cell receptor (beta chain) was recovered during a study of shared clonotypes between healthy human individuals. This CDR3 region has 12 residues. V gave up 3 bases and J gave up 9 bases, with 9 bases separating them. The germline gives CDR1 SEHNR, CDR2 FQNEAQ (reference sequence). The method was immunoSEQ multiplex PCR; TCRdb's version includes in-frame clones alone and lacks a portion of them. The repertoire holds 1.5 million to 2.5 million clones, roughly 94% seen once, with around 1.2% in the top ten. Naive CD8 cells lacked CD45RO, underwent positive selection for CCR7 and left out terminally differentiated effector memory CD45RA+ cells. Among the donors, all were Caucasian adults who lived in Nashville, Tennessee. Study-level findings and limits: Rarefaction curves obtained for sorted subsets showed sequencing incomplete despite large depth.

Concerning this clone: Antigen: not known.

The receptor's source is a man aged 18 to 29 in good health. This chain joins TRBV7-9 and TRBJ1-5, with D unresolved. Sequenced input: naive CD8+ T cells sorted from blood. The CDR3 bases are TGTGCCAGCAGCTTGATGGGCGGGCCCCAGCATTTT. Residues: CASSLMGGPQHF. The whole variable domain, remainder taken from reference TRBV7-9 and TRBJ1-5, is DTGVSQNPRHKITKRGQNVTFRCDPISEHNRLYWYRQTLGQGPEFLTYFQNEAQLEKSRLLSDRFSAERPKGSFSTLEIQRTEQGDSAMYLCASSLMGGPQHFGDGTRLSIL.